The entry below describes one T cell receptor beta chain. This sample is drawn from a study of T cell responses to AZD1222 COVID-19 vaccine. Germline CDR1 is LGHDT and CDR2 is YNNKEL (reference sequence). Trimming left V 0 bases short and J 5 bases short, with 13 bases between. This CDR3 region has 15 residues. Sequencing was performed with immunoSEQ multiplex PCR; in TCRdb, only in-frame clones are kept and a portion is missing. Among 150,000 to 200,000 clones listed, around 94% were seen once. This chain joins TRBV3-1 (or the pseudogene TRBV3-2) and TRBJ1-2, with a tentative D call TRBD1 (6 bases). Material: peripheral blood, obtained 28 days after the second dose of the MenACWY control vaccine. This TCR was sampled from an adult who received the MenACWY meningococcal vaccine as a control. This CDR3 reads CASSQDWKGGYGYTF. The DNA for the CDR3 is TGTGCCAGCAGCCAAGATTGGAAAGGGGGTTATGGCTACACCTTC.